This T cell receptor beta chain originates from a study of blood T cells in healthy people across ages. PCR was performed a second time for roughly 7 to 11 cycles using a sample-barcoded 5' primer and a J-beta primer mix. MiXCR was run by TCRdb on the 5' RACE reads, yielding one entry per CDR3 protein. The top ten hold about 38% of the sample, which has 700,000 to 850,000 distinct CDR3 sequences, around half seen once. The length of the CDR3 is 14 residues. The V gene's germline CDR1 is MDHEN and CDR2 SYDVKM. V shed 8 bases and J 5 bases; nucleotides not matched to a gene: 5. The sample holds a few counts of this clonotype. Its specificity is not known. General observations from the study: When set beside aged donors, long-lived donors presented more naive CD4+ cells and higher diversity.

The receptor was isolated from a man older than 75 in good health. The V gene is TRBV28, the J gene TRBJ2-5; 13 bases are shared with TRBD2. The specimen was blood. CDR3 in amino acids: CASGLAGVLETQYF. CDR3 DNA: TGTGCCAGCGGACTAGCGGGAGTGCTTGAGACCCAGTACTTC.